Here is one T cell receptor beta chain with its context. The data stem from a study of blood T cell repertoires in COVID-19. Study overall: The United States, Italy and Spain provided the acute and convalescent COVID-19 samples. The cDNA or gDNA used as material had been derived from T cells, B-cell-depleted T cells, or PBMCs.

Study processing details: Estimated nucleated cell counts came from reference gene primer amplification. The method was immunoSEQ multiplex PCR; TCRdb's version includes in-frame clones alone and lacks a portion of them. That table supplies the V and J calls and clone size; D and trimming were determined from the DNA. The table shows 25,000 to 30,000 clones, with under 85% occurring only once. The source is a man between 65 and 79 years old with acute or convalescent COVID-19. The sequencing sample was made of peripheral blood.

The CDR3 bases are TGTGCCAGCTCACCGGCAGGGGGAGATAATTCACCCCTCCACTTT. Its protein product is CASSPAGGDNSPLHF. V gene TRBV18 combines with J gene TRBJ1-6; 7 bases line up with TRBD1. The ends lost 3 bases at V and 5 bases at J; junction bases unmatched: 4. Germline CDR1 reads KGHSH; CDR2 reads LQKENI. The CDR3 length is 15 residues.